The 19 T cell receptor beta chains in this list originate from one sample, sequenced in a study of cytomegalovirus exposure and HLA in healthy donors. The PCR made use of 60 Vbeta and 13 Jbeta primers. Here immunoSEQ multiplex PCR was the method, and the copy in TCRdb shows in-frame clones only, minus some. Its table lists under 150,000 clones. The sample comprised PBMCs. The receptors were sampled from a woman between 55 and 75 years old in good health and CMV-seronegative.

The V and J genes are TRBV6-5 and TRBJ1-1; tentative D call: TRBD1 (6 bases). The V and J ends lost 6 bases and 2 bases respectively, with 13 bases between them. The CDR3 covers 14 residues. CDR1 and CDR2 (germline): MNHEY, SVGAGI. CDR3 DNA sequence: TGTGCCAGCAGGGCCAGGGGCCCAAACACTGAAGCTTTCTTT. It encodes CASRARGPNTEAFF.

This chain links TRBV28 with TRBJ1-5; TRBD1 matches at 8 bases. There are 11 residues in the CDR3. Germline CDR1 and CDR2: MDHEN and SYDVKM. After removal of 7 bases from V and 15 bases from J, the junction contained 8 bases not matched to a gene. CDR3 in DNA: TGTGCCAGCACGTTCAGGGGGCGCGGGCATTTT. Translating gives CASTFRGRGHF.

The rearrangement links TRBV7-2 to TRBJ1-1, with 8 bases fitting TRBD1. CDR1 and CDR2 from the germline V gene are SGHTA and FQGNSA. This CDR3 comprises 14 residues. Losses at the gene ends were 4 bases for V and 3 bases for J; bases not matched to a gene: 4. The CDR3 sequence is CASSSQGAYTEAFF. CDR3 nucleotides: TGTGCCAGCAGCTCTCAGGGGGCCTACACTGAAGCTTTCTTT.

The rearrangement uses TRBV19 and TRBJ1-5; D ambiguous. Trimming removed 0 bases from V and 0 bases from J, with 15 bases in between. The CDR3 contains 18 residues. Germline V CDR1 and CDR2: LNHDA, SQIVND (reference sequence). CDR3 nucleotide sequence: TGTGCCAGTAGTATAGATCTAGGATCCCTCGCTAGCAATCAGCCCCAGCATTTT. Protein product: CASSIDLGSLASNQPQHF.

The genes are TRBV6-5 and TRBJ1-5; the match to TRBD1 covers 8 bases. Germline CDR1 is MNHEY and CDR2 is SVGAGI. V trimming: 7 bases; J trimming: 16 bases; junction bases outside the gene matches: 15. The CDR3 spans 13 residues. The CDR3 DNA follows: TGTGCCAGCACACGACAAGGACAGGGACAACTACATTTT. Its protein is CASTRQGQGQLHF.

CDR3 nucleotide sequence: TGTGCCAGCAGTTTACCCGGGACAGGGTATGGCTACACCTTC. It is translated as CASSLPGTGYGYTF. The chain joins TRBV28 to TRBJ1-2; 9 positions match TRBD1. Germline values: CDR1 MDHEN, CDR2 SYDVKM. This CDR3 has 14 residues. J lost 5 bases, V lost 2 bases, and 3 bases had no gene match.

The V and J genes are TRBV19 and TRBJ1-5, with a possible D match to TRBD1 (5 bases). Germline lookup yields CDR1 LNHDA and CDR2 SQIVND (reference sequence). The CDR3 is 13 amino acids. The V gene lost 6 bases and the J gene lost 11 bases, with 17 bases spanning the gap. CDR3 loop: CASRFAGGRSQHF. The CDR3, as DNA: TGTGCCAGTAGGTTCGCCGGGGGGAGATCCCAGCATTTT.

The genes are TRBV6-1 and TRBJ2-5; 11 bases fit TRBD1. The CDR3 runs to 13 residues. Germline trimming cut 7 bases from V and 5 bases from J; bases unmatched to any gene: 3. Per germline, CDR1 MNHNS and CDR2 SASEGT. The CDR3 spells CASTGTGGETQYF. The DNA of the CDR3 is TGTGCCAGCACTGGGACAGGGGGGGAGACCCAGTACTTC.

The rearrangement uses TRBV7-2 and TRBJ2-5; 10 bases are a match to TRBD2. Germline CDR1 SGHTA, CDR2 FQGNSA. With 4 bases clipped from V and 4 bases from J, the junction kept 6 bases outside the gene matches. The CDR3 length is 15 residues. This chain's CDR3 is CASSSSGGVGETQYF. DNA for the CDR3: TGTGCCAGCAGCTCGAGCGGGGGGGTAGGAGAGACCCAGTACTTC.

This rearrangement joins TRBV2 to TRBJ1-5; D possibly corresponds to TRBD1 (5 bases). The CDR3 has 12 amino acids. Germline loops: CDR1 SNHLY, CDR2 FYNNEI. The V end was cut by 4 bases, the J end by 7 bases, with 8 bases between. The CDR3 region has the DNA TGTGCCAGCAGTGTCAGGGCCCAGCCCCAGCATTTT. It is translated as CASSVRAQPQHF. Based on the CDR3 plus reference TRBV2 and TRBJ1-5, the full variable domain is EPEVTQTPSHQVTQMGQEVILRCVPISNHLYFYWYRQILGQKVEFLVSFYNNEISEKSEIFDDQFSVERPDGSNFTLKIRSTKLEDSAMYFCASSVRAQPQHFGDGTRLSIL.

V usage is TRBV7-9 and J usage is TRBJ2-3; D unresolved. V was trimmed by 4 bases and J by 1 base, leaving 6 bases between them. This CDR3 contains 13 residues. The germline V gene encodes CDR1 SEHNR and CDR2 FQNEAQ (reference sequence). The CDR3 coding sequence is TGTGCCAGCAGCTCCACGGGCACAGATACGCAGTATTTT. Protein: CASSSTGTDTQYF. Full variable domain (rest looked up from reference TRBV7-9 and TRBJ2-3): DTGVSQNPRHKITKRGQNVTFRCDPISEHNRLYWYRQTLGQGPEFLTYFQNEAQLEKSRLLSDRFSAERPKGSFSTLEIQRTEQGDSAMYLCASSSTGTDTQYFGPGTRLTVL.

The chain employs TRBV9 and TRBJ2-1, with a possible D match to TRBD2 (5 bases). Trimming pared 2 bases from V and 5 bases from J, leaving 11 bases between. Germline loops: CDR1 SGDLS, CDR2 YYNGEE. The CDR3 covers 14 residues. Here the CDR3 DNA reads TGTGCCAGCAGCGTCCTAGCTCTAGACAATGAGCAGTTCTTC. Translating gives CASSVLALDNEQFF.

V gene TRBV19 combines with J gene TRBJ1-1; possible D gene TRBD1, 6 bases. This CDR3 is built from 13 residues. The V end was cut by 2 bases, the J end by 10 bases, with 14 bases between. Germline V gene sequence: CDR1 LNHDA, CDR2 SQIVND (reference sequence). The chain's CDR3 is CASSIRQAEGAFF. The CDR3 bases are TGTGCCAGTAGTATAAGACAGGCTGAGGGAGCTTTCTTT.

The rearrangement links TRBV10-2 to TRBJ1-1, with 8 bases identical to TRBD1. Germline V gene data show CDR1 as WSHSY and CDR2 as SAAADI. CDR3 length: 13 residues. J lost 4 bases, V lost 6 bases, and 4 bases had no gene match. CDR3 residues: CASRTTGGTEAFF. In DNA form, the CDR3 reads TGCGCCAGCAGAACCACAGGGGGCACTGAAGCTTTCTTT.

V usage is TRBV28 and J usage is TRBJ1-5, with 11 bases fitting TRBD1. The V gene's germline CDR1 is MDHEN and CDR2 SYDVKM. J was trimmed by 12 bases and V by 1 base; bases with no gene match: 11. The CDR3 totals 16 residues. CDR3 sequence: CASSLYWTGGPNFQHF. For the CDR3, the DNA is TGTGCCAGCAGTTTATATTGGACAGGGGGCCCTAACTTCCAGCATTTT.

This sequence joins TRBV19 and TRBJ1-5; TRBD1 matches at 10 bases. The CDR3 has 14 amino acids. V trimming: 6 bases; J trimming: 4 bases; junction bases outside the gene matches: 3. The germline V gene encodes CDR1 LNHDA and CDR2 SQIVND (reference sequence). DNA of the CDR3: TGTGCCAGTAGAGACAGGGGGCTAAATCAGCCCCAGCATTTT. This sequence encodes CASRDRGLNQPQHF.

The gene calls are TRBV9 and TRBJ2-5; 7 bases line up with TRBD1. Germline CDR1 is SGDLS and CDR2 is YYNGEE. This CDR3 has 14 amino acids. V dropped 3 bases and J dropped 5; count of bases not matched to a gene: 7. The CDR3 reads CASSAGQVGETQYF. As DNA, the CDR3 is TGTGCCAGCAGCGCCGGACAGGTAGGGGAGACCCAGTACTTC. Based on the CDR3 plus reference TRBV9 and TRBJ2-5, the full variable domain is DSGVTQTPKHLITATGQRVTLRCSPRSGDLSVYWYQQSLDQGLQFLIQYYNGEERAKGNILERFSAQQFPDLHSELNLSSLELGDSALYFCASSAGQVGETQYFGPGTRLLVL.

The gene calls are TRBV5-1 and TRBJ1-1; no definite D call. The CDR3 totals 13 residues. V was clipped by 7 bases and J by 5 bases, with 15 bases between them. The germline gives CDR1 SGHRS, CDR2 YFSETQ. CDR3 amino acids: CASHPTGRTEAFF. The DNA of the CDR3 is TGCGCCAGCCATCCTACGGGGAGGACTGAAGCTTTCTTT.

The V and J genes are TRBV7-2 and TRBJ2-2, with D unclear. CDR3 length: 12 amino acids. Trimming removed 5 bases from V and 6 bases from J, with 7 bases in between. Germline V gene sequence: CDR1 SGHTA, CDR2 FQGNSA. This CDR3 reads CASSPVSGELFF. CDR3 DNA sequence: TGTGCCAGCAGCCCCGTCTCCGGGGAGCTGTTTTTT.